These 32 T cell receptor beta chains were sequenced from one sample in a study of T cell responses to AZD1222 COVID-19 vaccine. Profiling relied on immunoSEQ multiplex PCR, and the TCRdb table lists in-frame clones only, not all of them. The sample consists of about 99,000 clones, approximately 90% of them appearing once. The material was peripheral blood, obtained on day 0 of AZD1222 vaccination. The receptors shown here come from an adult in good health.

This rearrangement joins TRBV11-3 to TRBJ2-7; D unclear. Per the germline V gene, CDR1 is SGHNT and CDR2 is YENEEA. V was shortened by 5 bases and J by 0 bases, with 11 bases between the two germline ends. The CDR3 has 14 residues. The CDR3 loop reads CASSRTRSSYEQYV. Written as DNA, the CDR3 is TGTGCCAGCAGCCGTACGCGGAGCTCCTACGAGCAGTACGTC.

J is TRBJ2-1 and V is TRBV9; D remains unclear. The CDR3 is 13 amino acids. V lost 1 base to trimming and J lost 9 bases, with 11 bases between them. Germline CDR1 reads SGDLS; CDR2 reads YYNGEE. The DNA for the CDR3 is TGTGCCAGCAGCGTAAGACCGAGCGCTGAGCAGTTCTTC. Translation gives CASSVRPSAEQFF.

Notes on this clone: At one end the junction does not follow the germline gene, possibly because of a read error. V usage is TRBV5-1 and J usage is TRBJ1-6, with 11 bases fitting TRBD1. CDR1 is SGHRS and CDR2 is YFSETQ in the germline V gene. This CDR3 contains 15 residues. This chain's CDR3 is CASSLDRGRNSPLHF. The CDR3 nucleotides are TGTGCCAGCAGCTTGGACAGGGGGCGTAATTCACCCCTCCACTTT.

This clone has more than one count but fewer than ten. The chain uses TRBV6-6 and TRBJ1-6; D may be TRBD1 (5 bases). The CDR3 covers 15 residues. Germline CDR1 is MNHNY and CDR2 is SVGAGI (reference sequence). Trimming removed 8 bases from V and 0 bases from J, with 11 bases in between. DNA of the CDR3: TGTGCCAGCGAAAACGACAGCTCCTATAATTCACCCCTCCACTTT. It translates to CASENDSSYNSPLHF.

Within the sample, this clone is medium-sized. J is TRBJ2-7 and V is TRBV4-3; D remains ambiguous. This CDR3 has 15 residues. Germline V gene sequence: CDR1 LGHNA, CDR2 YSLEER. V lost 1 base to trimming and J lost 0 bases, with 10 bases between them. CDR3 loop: CASSQVADSSYEQYF. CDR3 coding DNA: TGCGCCAGCAGCCAAGTCGCGGATAGCTCCTACGAGCAGTACTTC.

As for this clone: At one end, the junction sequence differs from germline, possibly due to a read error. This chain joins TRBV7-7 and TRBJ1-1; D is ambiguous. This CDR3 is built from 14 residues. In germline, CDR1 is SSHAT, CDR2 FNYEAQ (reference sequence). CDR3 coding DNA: TGTGCTAGCAGCCCCAGCTCGGGGAGTACTGAAGCTTTCTTT. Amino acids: CASSPSSGSTEAFF.

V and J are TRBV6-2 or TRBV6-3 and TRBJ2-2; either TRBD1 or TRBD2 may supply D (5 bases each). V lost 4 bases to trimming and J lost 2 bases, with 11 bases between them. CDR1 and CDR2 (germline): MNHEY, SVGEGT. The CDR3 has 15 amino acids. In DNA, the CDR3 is TGTGCCAGCAGTTCCTCCCGGGACAACACCGGGGAGCTGTTTTTT. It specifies CASSSSRDNTGELFF.

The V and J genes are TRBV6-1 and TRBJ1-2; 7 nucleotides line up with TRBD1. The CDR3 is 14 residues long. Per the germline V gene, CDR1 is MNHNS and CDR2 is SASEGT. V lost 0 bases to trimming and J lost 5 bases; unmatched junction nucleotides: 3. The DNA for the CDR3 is TGTGCCAGCAGTGAAGCGGTGACAGGGTATGGCTACACCTTC. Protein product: CASSEAVTGYGYTF.

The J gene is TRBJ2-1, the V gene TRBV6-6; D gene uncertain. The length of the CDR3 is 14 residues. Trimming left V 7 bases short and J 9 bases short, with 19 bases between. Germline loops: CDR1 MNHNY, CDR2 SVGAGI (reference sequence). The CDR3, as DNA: TGTGCCAGCATTATCGCCTTGGAGAGACGTGAGCAGTTCTTC. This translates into CASIIALERREQFF.

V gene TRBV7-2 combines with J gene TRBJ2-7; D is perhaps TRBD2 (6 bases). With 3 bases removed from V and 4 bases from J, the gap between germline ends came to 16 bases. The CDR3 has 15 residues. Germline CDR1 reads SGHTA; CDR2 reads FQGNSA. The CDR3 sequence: CASSFTWDLRYEQYF. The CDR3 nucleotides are TGTGCCAGCAGCTTTACCTGGGACTTAAGATACGAGCAGTACTTC.

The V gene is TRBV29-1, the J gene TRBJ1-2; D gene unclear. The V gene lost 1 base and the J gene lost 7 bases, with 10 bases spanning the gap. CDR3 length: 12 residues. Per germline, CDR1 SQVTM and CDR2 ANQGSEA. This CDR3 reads CSVEGVTGGYTF. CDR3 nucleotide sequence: TGCAGCGTTGAAGGGGTCACGGGTGGCTACACCTTC. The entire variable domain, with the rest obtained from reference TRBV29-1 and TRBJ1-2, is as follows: SAVISQKPSRDICQRGTSLTIQCQVDSQVTMMFWYRQQPGQSLTLIATANQGSEATYESGFVIDKFPISRPNLTFSTLTVSNMSPEDSSIYLCSVEGVTGGYTFGSGTRLTVV.

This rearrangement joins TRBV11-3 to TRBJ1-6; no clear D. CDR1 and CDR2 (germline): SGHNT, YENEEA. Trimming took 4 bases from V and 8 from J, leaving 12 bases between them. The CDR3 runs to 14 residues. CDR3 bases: TGTGCCAGCAGCTCGACGCCTCTTGATTCACCCCTCCACTTT. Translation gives CASSSTPLDSPLHF.

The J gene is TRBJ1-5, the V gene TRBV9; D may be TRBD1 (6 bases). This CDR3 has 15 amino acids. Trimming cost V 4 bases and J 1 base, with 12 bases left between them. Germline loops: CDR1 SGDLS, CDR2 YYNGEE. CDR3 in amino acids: CASSPTGQSNQPQHF. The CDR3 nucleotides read TGTGCCAGCAGCCCAACAGGGCAGAGCAATCAGCCCCAGCATTTT.

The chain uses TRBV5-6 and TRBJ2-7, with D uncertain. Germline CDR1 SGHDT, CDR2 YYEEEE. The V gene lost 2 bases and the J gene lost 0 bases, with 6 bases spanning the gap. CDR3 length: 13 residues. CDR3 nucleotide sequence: TGTGCCAGCAGCTTCGGAACCTCCTACGAGCAGTACTTC. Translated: CASSFGTSYEQYF.

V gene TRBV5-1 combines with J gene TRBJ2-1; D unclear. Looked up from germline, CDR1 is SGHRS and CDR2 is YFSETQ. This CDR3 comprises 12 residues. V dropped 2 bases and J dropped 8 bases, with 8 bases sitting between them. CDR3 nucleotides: TGCGCCAGCAGCTTTGACTTGCATGAGCAGTTCTTC. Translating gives CASSFDLHEQFF.

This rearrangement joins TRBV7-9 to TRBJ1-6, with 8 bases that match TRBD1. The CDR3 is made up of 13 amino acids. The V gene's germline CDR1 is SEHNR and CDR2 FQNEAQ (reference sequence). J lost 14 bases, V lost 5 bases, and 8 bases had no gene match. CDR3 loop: CASSQTGQEALHF. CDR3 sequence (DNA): TGTGCCAGCAGCCAAACGGGACAGGAGGCCCTCCACTTT.

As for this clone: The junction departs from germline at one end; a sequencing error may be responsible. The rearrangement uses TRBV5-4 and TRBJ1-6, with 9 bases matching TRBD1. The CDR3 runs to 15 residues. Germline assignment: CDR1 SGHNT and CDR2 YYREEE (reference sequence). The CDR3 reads CASSLGGQGNSPLHF. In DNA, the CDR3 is TGTGCCAGCAGCTTGGGGGGACAGGGCAATTCGCCCCTCCACTTT.

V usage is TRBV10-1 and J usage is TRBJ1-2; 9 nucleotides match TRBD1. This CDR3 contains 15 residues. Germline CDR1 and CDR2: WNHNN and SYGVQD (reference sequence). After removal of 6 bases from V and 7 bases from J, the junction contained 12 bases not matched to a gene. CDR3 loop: CASSLRTGEGSGYTF. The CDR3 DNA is TGCGCCAGCAGCCTCCGGACAGGGGAGGGATCTGGCTACACCTTC.

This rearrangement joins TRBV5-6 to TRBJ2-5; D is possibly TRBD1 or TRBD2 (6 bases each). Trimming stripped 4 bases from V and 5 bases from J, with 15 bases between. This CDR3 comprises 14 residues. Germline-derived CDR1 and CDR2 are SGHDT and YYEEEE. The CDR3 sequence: CASSPPGAGETQYF. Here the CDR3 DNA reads TGTGCCAGCAGCCCACCGGGGGCCGGGGAGACCCAGTACTTC.

As DNA, the CDR3 is TGTGCCAGCAGCTTAGAGGGGGGTCGTAATGAGCAGTTCTTC. Its translation is CASSLEGGRNEQFF. The chain has TRBV5-5 and TRBJ2-1; D possibly uses TRBD1 or TRBD2 (6 bases each). The V end was cut by 2 bases, the J end by 7 bases, with 13 bases between. The V gene's germline CDR1 is SGHKS and CDR2 YYEKEE (reference sequence). The CDR3 is 14 residues long.

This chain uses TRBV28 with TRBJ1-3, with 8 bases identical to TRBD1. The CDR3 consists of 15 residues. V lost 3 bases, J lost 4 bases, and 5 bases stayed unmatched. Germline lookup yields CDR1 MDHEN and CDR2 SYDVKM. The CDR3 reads CASSFGQGPGNTIYF. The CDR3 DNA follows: TGTGCCAGCAGTTTCGGACAGGGTCCCGGAAACACCATATATTTT.

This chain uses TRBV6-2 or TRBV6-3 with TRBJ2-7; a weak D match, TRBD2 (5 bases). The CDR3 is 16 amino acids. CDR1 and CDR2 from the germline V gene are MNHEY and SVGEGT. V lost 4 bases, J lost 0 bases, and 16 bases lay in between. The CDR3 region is CASSSRWQRASYEQYV. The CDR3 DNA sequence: TGTGCCAGCAGTTCCCGGTGGCAGAGGGCCTCCTACGAGCAGTACGTC.

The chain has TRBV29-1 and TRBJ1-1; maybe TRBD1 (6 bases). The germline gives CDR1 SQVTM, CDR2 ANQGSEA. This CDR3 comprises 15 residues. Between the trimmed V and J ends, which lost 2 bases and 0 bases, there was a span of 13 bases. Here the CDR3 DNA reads TGCAGCGTTGAACCTGGGGCAGGGGTGAACACTGAAGCTTTCTTT. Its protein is CSVEPGAGVNTEAFF. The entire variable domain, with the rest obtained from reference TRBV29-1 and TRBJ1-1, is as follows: SAVISQKPSRDICQRGTSLTIQCQVDSQVTMMFWYRQQPGQSLTLIATANQGSEATYESGFVIDKFPISRPNLTFSTLTVSNMSPEDSSIYLCSVEPGAGVNTEAFFGQGTRLTVV.

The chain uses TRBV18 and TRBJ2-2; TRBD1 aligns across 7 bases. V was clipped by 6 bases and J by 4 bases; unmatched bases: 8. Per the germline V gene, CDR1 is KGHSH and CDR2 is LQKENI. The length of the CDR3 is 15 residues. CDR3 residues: CASSRQGSFTGELFF. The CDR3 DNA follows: TGTGCCAGCTCGCGACAGGGAAGTTTCACCGGGGAGCTGTTTTTT.

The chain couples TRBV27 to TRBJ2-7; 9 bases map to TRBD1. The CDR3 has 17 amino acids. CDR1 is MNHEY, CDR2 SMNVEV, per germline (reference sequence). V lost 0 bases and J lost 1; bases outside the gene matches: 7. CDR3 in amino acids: CASSLSQDRGRSYEQYF. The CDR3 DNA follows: TGTGCCAGCAGTTTATCTCAGGACAGGGGAAGGTCCTACGAGCAGTACTTC.

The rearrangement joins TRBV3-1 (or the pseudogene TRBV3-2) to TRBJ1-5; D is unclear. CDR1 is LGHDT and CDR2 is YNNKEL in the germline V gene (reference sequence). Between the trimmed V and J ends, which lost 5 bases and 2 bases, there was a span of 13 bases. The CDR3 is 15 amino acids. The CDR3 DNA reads TGTGCCAGCAGCTCTCGGTGGGAGGGCAATCAGCCCCAGCATTTT. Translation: CASSSRWEGNQPQHF.

CDR3 amino acids: CASSEAQQGWNSPLHF. As DNA, the CDR3 is TGTGCCAGCAGTGAAGCGCAGCAGGGCTGGAATTCACCCCTCCACTTT. This chain connects TRBV6-1 to TRBJ1-6; tentatively, D is TRBD1 (5 bases). Germline lookup yields CDR1 MNHNS and CDR2 SASEGT. The CDR3 runs to 16 residues. Trimming took off 0 bases at V and 7 bases at J, with 13 bases between the two ends.

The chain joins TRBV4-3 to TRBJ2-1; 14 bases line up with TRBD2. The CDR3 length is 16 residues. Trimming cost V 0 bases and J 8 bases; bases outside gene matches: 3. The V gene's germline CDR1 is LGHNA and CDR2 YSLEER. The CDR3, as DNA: TGCGCCAGCAGCCAAGATCCGACTAGCGGGAGGGATGAGCAGTTCTTC. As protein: CASSQDPTSGRDEQFF.

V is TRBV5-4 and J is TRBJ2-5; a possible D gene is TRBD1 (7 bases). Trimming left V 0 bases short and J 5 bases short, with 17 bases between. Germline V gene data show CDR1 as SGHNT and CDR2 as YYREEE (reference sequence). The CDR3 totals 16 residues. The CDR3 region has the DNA TGTGCCAGCAGCTTGGGAGTGGGCAGGGGGAGGGAGACCCAGTACTTC. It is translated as CASSLGVGRGRETQYF.

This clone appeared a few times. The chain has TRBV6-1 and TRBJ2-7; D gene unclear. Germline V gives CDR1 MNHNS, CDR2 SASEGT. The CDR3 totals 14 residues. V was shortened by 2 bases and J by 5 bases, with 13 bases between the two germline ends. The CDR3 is CASSESRDVDEQYF. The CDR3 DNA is TGTGCCAGCAGTGAATCTAGGGATGTAGACGAGCAGTACTTC.

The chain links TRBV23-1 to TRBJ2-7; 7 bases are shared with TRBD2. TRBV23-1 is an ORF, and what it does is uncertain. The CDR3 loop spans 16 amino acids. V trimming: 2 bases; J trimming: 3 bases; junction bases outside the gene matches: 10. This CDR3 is CASSQPLAARGYEQYV. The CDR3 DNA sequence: TGCGCCAGCAGTCAACCTCTAGCGGCCCGTGGCTACGAGCAGTACGTC.

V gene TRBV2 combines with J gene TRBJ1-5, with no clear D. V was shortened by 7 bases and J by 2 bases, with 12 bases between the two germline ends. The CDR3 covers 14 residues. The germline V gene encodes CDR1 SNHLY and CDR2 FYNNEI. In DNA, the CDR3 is TGTGCCAGCACCCTTTTGGGCGGCAATCAGCCCCAGCATTTT. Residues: CASTLLGGNQPQHF.